This T cell receptor (beta chain) comes out of a study of blood T cell repertoires in COVID-19. The germline V gene encodes CDR1 LGHDT and CDR2 YNNKEL (reference sequence). This CDR3 contains 16 residues. Trimming left V 0 bases short and J 6 bases short, with 12 bases between. Profiled with immunoSEQ multiplex PCR; TCRdb holds only in-frame clones, not every one. This sample carries 220,000 or so clones, roughly 80% of them seen once, and the ten largest clones take approximately 8%. The sequenced sample was peripheral blood. The sequence was obtained from a woman of 80 years or more with COVID-19, enrolled during active disease. The gene calls are TRBV3-1 (or the pseudogene TRBV3-2) and TRBJ1-6; D might be TRBD1 (5 bases). The CDR3 loop reads CASSQEGWGINSPLHF. The CDR3 DNA reads as TGTGCCAGCAGCCAAGAAGGATGGGGCATTAATTCACCCCTCCACTTT.